One sample yielded the 13 T cell receptor beta chains listed below, sequenced in a study of graft-versus-host responses after intestinal transplantation. Profiled with immunoSEQ multiplex PCR; TCRdb holds only in-frame clones, not every one. Here the sample spans tens of thousands of clones, more than 80% being singletons. The antigens for these receptors are not known. Specimen: unstimulated CD8+ T cells sorted from spleen or lymph node cells, collected before intestinal transplant. The receptors were sampled from a human donor who received an intestinal transplant.

The V and J genes are TRBV28 and TRBJ2-7; 12 bases are a match to TRBD1. J gave up 7 bases and V 2 bases, and 12 bases lay outside the gene matches. The CDR3 totals 17 residues. Germline V gives CDR1 MDHEN, CDR2 SYDVKM. The CDR3 nucleotides are TGTGCCAGCAGTTTACCCGGGGGGGACAGGGGGCAAGGGGAGCAGTACTTC. This gives the protein CASSLPGGDRGQGEQYF.

The rearrangement uses TRBV30 and TRBJ1-2; no reliable D call. V was cut by 5 bases and J by 4 bases, with 5 bases left in between. In germline, CDR1 is GTSNPN, CDR2 SVGIG (reference sequence). The CDR3 length is 10 residues. The CDR3 DNA sequence: TGTGCCTGGTACGGCTATGGCTACACCTTC. As protein: CAWYGYGYTF.

This clone was seen just once. This sequence joins TRBV27 and TRBJ1-1, with a possible D match to TRBD1 (6 bases). CDR3 length: 15 residues. CDR1 and CDR2 (germline): MNHEY, SMNVEV (reference sequence). Trimming removed 5 bases at V and 1 base at J, with 14 bases between. Here the CDR3 reads CASSPLPTGNTEAFF. The CDR3 DNA reads TGTGCCAGCAGTCCCCTCCCGACAGGGAACACTGAAGCTTTCTTT.

The chain links TRBV28 to TRBJ1-1, with D possibly TRBD1 on 5 matching bases. The CDR3 sequence is 15 residues long. CDR1 is MDHEN and CDR2 is SYDVKM in the germline V gene. Trimming shortened V by 5 bases and J by 0 bases, and 13 bases separated the two germline ends. DNA of the CDR3: TGTGCCAGCAGTCCCTGGGGGGATATGAACACTGAAGCTTTCTTT. Amino acids: CASSPWGDMNTEAFF.

The rearrangement uses TRBV7-9 and TRBJ1-6; possible D gene TRBD1, 5 bases. Germline CDR1 reads SEHNR; CDR2 reads FQNEAQ (reference sequence). Between the trimmed V and J ends, which lost 4 bases and 7 bases, there was a span of 11 bases. This CDR3 is 14 amino acids long. CDR3 bases: TGTGCCAGCAGCTCAAGGGGCGAAAATTCACCCCTCCACTTT. It is translated as CASSSRGENSPLHF.

The chain carries TRBV19 and TRBJ2-1; D is undetermined. The CDR3 totals 16 residues. The germline V gene encodes CDR1 LNHDA and CDR2 SQIVND (reference sequence). Trimming shortened V by 0 bases and J by 5 bases, and 14 bases separated the two germline ends. This chain's CDR3 is CASSIDPAGRDNEQFF. CDR3 coding DNA: TGTGCCAGTAGTATAGATCCGGCTGGGCGAGACAATGAGCAGTTCTTC.

The genes are TRBV4-1 and TRBJ2-2; D is ambiguous. The CDR3 consists of 13 residues. The V gene lost 2 bases and the J gene lost 6 bases, with 7 bases spanning the gap. Per germline, CDR1 MGHRA and CDR2 YSYEKL. The CDR3 coding sequence is TGCGCCAGCAGCCAACTAACAGCCGGGGAGCTGTTTTTT. Protein product: CASSQLTAGELFF.

The CDR3 sequence is CASSSAGSYEQYF. The CDR3, as DNA: TGTGCCAGCAGCTCCGCGGGGTCCTACGAGCAGTACTTC. This chain links TRBV13 with TRBJ2-7, with D possibly being TRBD2 (6 bases). CDR1 is PRHDT and CDR2 is FYEKMQ in the germline V gene (reference sequence). Trimming removed 4 bases at V and 1 base at J, with 8 bases between. There are 13 residues in the CDR3.

The rearrangement links TRBV28 to TRBJ2-2, with D possibly being TRBD2 (6 bases). V was cut by 1 base and J by 2 bases, with 8 bases left in between. This CDR3 has 15 amino acids. CDR1 MDHEN and CDR2 SYDVKM come from the germline V gene. The chain's CDR3 is CASSLLGGNTGELFF. The CDR3 region has the DNA TGTGCCAGCAGTTTATTGGGGGGTAACACCGGGGAGCTGTTTTTT.

V usage is TRBV7-6 and J usage is TRBJ2-7; TRBD2 matches 7 bases. V was clipped by 5 bases and J by 0 bases; unmatched bases: 10. Germline V gene lookup returns CDR1 SGHVS and CDR2 FNYEAQ. This CDR3 spans 16 amino acids. CDR3 loop: CASSLTSREASYEQYF. CDR3 sequence (DNA): TGTGCCAGCAGCCTTACCTCCCGGGAGGCCTCCTACGAGCAGTACTTC.

V gene TRBV21-1 combines with J gene TRBJ2-7; TRBD1 was called by the table and not checked on the DNA. TRBV21-1 is designated a pseudogene. CDR3 length: 15 residues. The CDR3: CASRLQGAGAHEQYF. The CDR3 nucleotides read TGTGCCAGCAGGCTCCAGGGGGCGGGAGCTCATGAGCAGTACTTC.

The gene calls are TRBV6-5 and TRBJ2-2; D uncertain. V was cut by 5 bases and J by 2 bases, with 6 bases left in between. Germline loops: CDR1 MNHEY, CDR2 SVGAGI. The CDR3 loop spans 13 amino acids. The CDR3 loop is CASSIINTGELFF. The CDR3 DNA reads TGTGCCAGCAGTATTATAAACACCGGGGAGCTGTTTTTT.

The rearrangement links TRBV6-1 to TRBJ1-5; TRBD1 is a possible D gene (5 bases). V lost 2 bases, J lost 1 base, and 12 bases lay in between. The germline V gene encodes CDR1 MNHNS and CDR2 SASEGT. The CDR3 is 16 amino acids. The CDR3 nucleotides read TGTGCCAGCAGTGAATGGTGGGGGGGGAGCAATCAGCCCCAGCATTTT. Translated: CASSEWWGGSNQPQHF.